This TCR beta chain came from a study of T cell responses to AZD1222 COVID-19 vaccine. Looking at the study overall: Recipients boosted at about 4 weeks or about 12 weeks are pooled. Study-wide findings and caveats: The donor cohort was predominantly white British with a female majority, and clonal diversity may have been underestimated. The peak T cell response came first, and repertoires were sampled only after it. Nearly half of spike-specific TCRs reportedly target variant regions that are unmutated in the B.1.351 and B.1.1.7 variants.

Sequencing used immunoSEQ multiplex PCR; TCRdb keeps in-frame clones, though not all of them. The table includes approximately 120,000 clones, 80% to 95% detected once. In germline, CDR1 is LNHDA, CDR2 SQIVND (reference sequence). The CDR3 is 14 amino acids. V lost 7 bases and J lost 0, with 13 bases in between. To note about this clone: Its matching antigen is unknown.

The chain employs TRBV19 and TRBJ2-7; possibly TRBD1 for D (6 bases). The source material was peripheral blood, sampled on day 0 of AZD1222 vaccination. The sequence derives from an adult in good health. The CDR3 DNA sequence: TGTGCCAGTAATCTGGGACAACACTCCTACGAGCAGTACTTC. It is translated as CASNLGQHSYEQYF.